This T cell receptor beta chain was captured in a study of post-analysis software for immune sequencing data. Overall study context: Multiple sclerosis in the patients followed relapsing-remitting, secondary progressive and progressive-relapsing courses. Study results and limitations: Versus controls, multiple sclerosis patients showed significantly lower diversity (normalized Chao1). Controls had lower frequencies than patients of five TRBV segments, which included TRBV5-6, TRBV5-1 and TRBV20-1.

This clonotype occurred a few times. Antigen unknown. This CDR3 comprises 15 residues. V gave up 6 bases and J gave up 5 bases; unmatched junction bases: 9. Unique molecular identifiers had been added to the TCR beta cDNA libraries. TCRdb reprocessed the PCR reads with MiXCR, giving one entry per CDR3 protein. The table shows around 770,000 distinct CDR3 sequences, with 40% to 55% occurring only once. The sample was blood. The clonotype comes from a girl aged 10 to 17 with multiple sclerosis. This chain connects TRBV12-3 or TRBV12-4 to TRBJ2-1; TRBD2 matches at 8 bases. CDR3 DNA sequence: TGTGCCAGCAGCTCGTCGAGCGGGAGCCACAATGAGCAGTTCTTC. As protein: CASSSSSGSHNEQFF.